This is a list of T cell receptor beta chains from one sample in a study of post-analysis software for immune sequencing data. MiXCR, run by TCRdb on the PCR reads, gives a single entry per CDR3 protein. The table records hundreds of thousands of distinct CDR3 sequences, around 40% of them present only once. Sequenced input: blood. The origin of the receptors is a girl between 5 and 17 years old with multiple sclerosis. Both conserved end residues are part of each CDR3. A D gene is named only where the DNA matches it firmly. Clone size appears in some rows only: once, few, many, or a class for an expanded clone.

CDR3nt: TGTGCCAGCAGCTGGTTTGGCAGGGGAGGCGATGAGCAGTTCTTC
CDR3aa: CASSWFGRGGDEQFF
j_gene: TRBJ2-1
v_gene: TRBV11-2
d_gene: -
abundance: -

CDR3nt: TGCAGTGCTACATCTAGCGCGGAGACCCAGTACTTC
CDR3aa: CSATSSAETQYF
j_gene: TRBJ2-5
v_gene: TRBV20-1
d_gene: -
abundance: few

CDR3nt: TGTGCCAGCAGTTCTACAGGGGAGAGGGATGAGCAGTTCTTC
CDR3aa: CASSSTGERDEQFF
j_gene: TRBJ2-1
v_gene: TRBV28
d_gene: TRBD1
abundance: -

CDR3nt: TGTGCCAGCAGAGCTTCGGACGGTCCCTACAATGAGCAGTTCTTC
CDR3aa: CASRASDGPYNEQFF
j_gene: TRBJ2-1
v_gene: TRBV12-3/TRBV12-4
d_gene: -
abundance: few

CDR3nt: TGTGCCAGCTCCAAACAGGGTATTCTCTCCTACGAGCAGTACTTC
CDR3aa: CASSKQGILSYEQYF
j_gene: TRBJ2-7
v_gene: TRBV6-5
d_gene: -
abundance: -

CDR3nt: TGTGCCAGCAGCGCCGAACCGGGACTAGCGGGCCACAATGAGCAGTACTTC
CDR3aa: CASSAEPGLAGHNEQYF
j_gene: TRBJ2-5
v_gene: TRBV27
d_gene: TRBD2
abundance: -

CDR3nt: TGTGCCAGCAGCCCCGGACTAGCGGGAGGGAGAATGAATGAGCAGTTCTTC
CDR3aa: CASSPGLAGGRMNEQFF
j_gene: TRBJ2-1
v_gene: TRBV27
d_gene: TRBD2
abundance: few

CDR3nt: TGTGCCAGCAGCTTGGGAGCCGGGCATGGCTACACCTTC
CDR3aa: CASSLGAGHGYTF
j_gene: TRBJ1-2
v_gene: TRBV7-6
d_gene: -
abundance: few

CDR3nt: TGTGCCAGCAGTTTATCGACCCCGGCCTCTAACAATGAGCAGTTCTTC
CDR3aa: CASSLSTPASNNEQFF
j_gene: TRBJ2-1
v_gene: TRBV27
d_gene: -
abundance: once

CDR3nt: TGTGCCAGCAGCTTAGCGAGGGACAGGGGGCAAGGCTACACCTTC
CDR3aa: CASSLARDRGQGYTF
j_gene: TRBJ1-2
v_gene: TRBV7-2
d_gene: TRBD1
abundance: -

CDR3nt: TGCAGTGCCAGCCCTGGACAGTCTCTAGCCAAAAACATTCAGTACTTC
CDR3aa: CSASPGQSLAKNIQYF
j_gene: TRBJ2-4
v_gene: TRBV20-1
d_gene: -
abundance: few

CDR3nt: TGCGCCAGCAGCCATTTGGCTAGGACGCGCGGGGGAACAGATACGCAGTATTTT
CDR3aa: CASSHLARTRGGTDTQYF
j_gene: TRBJ2-3
v_gene: TRBV4-1
d_gene: TRBD2
abundance: -

CDR3nt: TGCAGTGCTAGAGCCGGGACTAGCGGTTCTAGCACAGATACGCAGTATTTT
CDR3aa: CSARAGTSGSSTDTQYF
j_gene: TRBJ2-3
v_gene: TRBV20-1
d_gene: TRBD2
abundance: -

CDR3nt: TGTGCCAGCGGAGACAATACAGACAGGGGTGGGTACGAGCAGTACTTC
CDR3aa: CASGDNTDRGGYEQYF
j_gene: TRBJ2-7
v_gene: TRBV28
d_gene: TRBD1
abundance: -

CDR3nt: TGCGCCAGCAGCTTGGGACTAGCGGGAGAGGCATACAATGAGCAGTTCTTC
CDR3aa: CASSLGLAGEAYNEQFF
j_gene: TRBJ2-1
v_gene: TRBV5-1
d_gene: TRBD2
abundance: -

CDR3nt: TGTGCCAGCAGTCTAACCGGAAATTTTAACTATGGCTACACCTTC
CDR3aa: CASSLTGNFNYGYTF
j_gene: TRBJ1-2
v_gene: TRBV12-3/TRBV12-4
d_gene: -
abundance: few

CDR3nt: TGTGCCAGCAGTTGGGTGGAGGACAGCGTTAACTATGGCTACACCTTC
CDR3aa: CASSWVEDSVNYGYTF
j_gene: TRBJ1-2
v_gene: TRBV6-5
d_gene: -
abundance: -

CDR3nt: TGTGCCAGCAGTTTAGTCTGGAACGAGCAGTACTTC
CDR3aa: CASSLVWNEQYF
j_gene: TRBJ2-7
v_gene: TRBV28
d_gene: -
abundance: -

CDR3nt: TGTGCCAGCAGCTTAGAAGAGACTAGCGGGAGATTAACGGATACGCAGTATTTT
CDR3aa: CASSLEETSGRLTDTQYF
j_gene: TRBJ2-3
v_gene: TRBV7-2
d_gene: TRBD2
abundance: -

CDR3nt: TGCAGTAATTACCCCTACAGCGGGACCTACAATGAGCAGTTCTTC
CDR3aa: CSNYPYSGTYNEQFF
j_gene: TRBJ2-1
v_gene: TRBV20-1
d_gene: TRBD2
abundance: -

CDR3nt: TGTGCCAGCAGCCAGACAGGGAGCTCCTACAATGAGCAGTTCTTC
CDR3aa: CASSQTGSSYNEQFF
j_gene: TRBJ2-1
v_gene: TRBV4-1
d_gene: TRBD1
abundance: few

CDR3nt: TGCGCCAGCAGCCAAGAGGCACAGGGCCACAATTCACCCCTCCACTTT
CDR3aa: CASSQEAQGHNSPLHF
j_gene: TRBJ1-6
v_gene: TRBV4-3
d_gene: -
abundance: -

CDR3nt: TGTGCCACCGGGGACGGGCTAGTCGACTACAATGAGCAGTTCTTC
CDR3aa: CATGDGLVDYNEQFF
j_gene: TRBJ2-1
v_gene: TRBV15
d_gene: -
abundance: -

CDR3nt: TGCGGTGCTAGGGACATCATAATCACAGATACGCAGTATTTT
CDR3aa: CGARDIIITDTQYF
j_gene: TRBJ2-3
v_gene: TRBV20-1
d_gene: -
abundance: -

CDR3nt: TGCAGCGTTGAAGGACGAGGAAGGGAGAACACTGAAGCTTTCTTT
CDR3aa: CSVEGRGRENTEAFF
j_gene: TRBJ1-1
v_gene: TRBV29-1
d_gene: -
abundance: -

CDR3nt: TGTGCCAGCAGTTCGATGACTAGCGGAGCCCAGGACGAGCAGTACTTC
CDR3aa: CASSSMTSGAQDEQYF
j_gene: TRBJ2-7
v_gene: TRBV28
d_gene: TRBD2
abundance: -

CDR3nt: TGTGCCAGCAGTGAATGGGGCCAGGCCGCAGGTGGCTACACCTTC
CDR3aa: CASSEWGQAAGGYTF
j_gene: TRBJ1-2
v_gene: TRBV25-1
d_gene: -
abundance: few

CDR3nt: TGTGCCACCAGTGAGCCGGGACTAGCGTTTTACAATGAGCAGTTCTTC
CDR3aa: CATSEPGLAFYNEQFF
j_gene: TRBJ2-1
v_gene: TRBV24-1
d_gene: TRBD2
abundance: -

CDR3nt: TGCAGTGCTAGCGTAGGGAGGGGGTTTATTGGCTACACCTTC
CDR3aa: CSASVGRGFIGYTF
j_gene: TRBJ1-2
v_gene: TRBV20-1
d_gene: -
abundance: few

CDR3nt: TGTGCCAGCAGTGAAGATAGGGGTAATGAAAAACTGTTTTTT
CDR3aa: CASSEDRGNEKLFF
j_gene: TRBJ1-4
v_gene: TRBV2
d_gene: -
abundance: -

CDR3nt: TGCAGCGTTGAACTAGCGGGGAGAGCCTACGAGCAGTACTTC
CDR3aa: CSVELAGRAYEQYF
j_gene: TRBJ2-7
v_gene: TRBV29-1
d_gene: TRBD2
abundance: few

CDR3nt: TGCAGTGCTAGAGACCGGGACAGTCTCTACGAGCAGTACTTC
CDR3aa: CSARDRDSLYEQYF
j_gene: TRBJ2-7
v_gene: TRBV20-1
d_gene: TRBD1
abundance: -

CDR3nt: TGTGCCAGCAGCGTAGGGGGTTGGGGGAGGGCTGACAATGAGCAGTTCTTC
CDR3aa: CASSVGGWGRADNEQFF
j_gene: TRBJ2-1
v_gene: TRBV9
d_gene: TRBD2
abundance: -

CDR3nt: TGCGCCAGCAGCCAAGTAGGAGGCGATGAGCAGTTCTTC
CDR3aa: CASSQVGGDEQFF
j_gene: TRBJ2-1
v_gene: TRBV4-3
d_gene: -
abundance: -

CDR3nt: TGCAGTGCTGCGACCGGGACTAGCGTTTACTCCTACGAGCAGTACTTC
CDR3aa: CSAATGTSVYSYEQYF
j_gene: TRBJ2-7
v_gene: TRBV20-1
d_gene: TRBD2
abundance: -

CDR3nt: TGTGCCAGCAGCGTAGATGTTAGGGACGGGGAAGCTTTCTTT
CDR3aa: CASSVDVRDGEAFF
j_gene: TRBJ1-1
v_gene: TRBV9
d_gene: -
abundance: -

CDR3nt: TGCGTCAGCAGCTATAGCGGTTACACCGGGGAGCTGTTTTTT
CDR3aa: CVSSYSGYTGELFF
j_gene: TRBJ2-2
v_gene: TRBV5-1
d_gene: -
abundance: -

CDR3nt: TGTGCCAGCAGCTTAGAGCCCGCCCTGGGGGGGTTTATCTCTGGGGCCAACGTCCTGACTTTC
CDR3aa: CASSLEPALGGFISGANVLTF
j_gene: TRBJ2-6
v_gene: TRBV7-3
d_gene: TRBD2
abundance: few

CDR3nt: TGTGCCATCAGTGAGTCTAGCGGGAGGGACACCCAGTACTTC
CDR3aa: CAISESSGRDTQYF
j_gene: TRBJ2-5
v_gene: TRBV10-3
d_gene: TRBD2
abundance: -

CDR3nt: TGCGCCAGCAGCGGGTTGACTAGCGGGAGACGCACAGATACGCAGTATTTT
CDR3aa: CASSGLTSGRRTDTQYF
j_gene: TRBJ2-3
v_gene: TRBV5-1
d_gene: TRBD2
abundance: -

CDR3nt: TGTGCCAGCAGCCCTTACCCGCAGGGGGGCGCAAGGGAGACCCAGTACTTC
CDR3aa: CASSPYPQGGARETQYF
j_gene: TRBJ2-5
v_gene: TRBV7-9
d_gene: -
abundance: -

CDR3nt: TGTGCCAGCAGCTTAACCAGGGAGGACTACAATGAGCAGTTCTTC
CDR3aa: CASSLTREDYNEQFF
j_gene: TRBJ2-1
v_gene: TRBV7-3
d_gene: -
abundance: few

CDR3nt: TGTGCCAGCAGCTTAGGGGAGGTCTGCACCTTC
CDR3aa: CASSLGEVCTF
j_gene: TRBJ1-2
v_gene: TRBV13
d_gene: -
abundance: few

CDR3nt: TGTGCCAGCAGTGAATATCGAGCGGGTCACTCCTACAATGAGCAGTTCTTC
CDR3aa: CASSEYRAGHSYNEQFF
j_gene: TRBJ2-1
v_gene: TRBV25-1
d_gene: -
abundance: few

CDR3nt: TGTGCCAGCAGTTTAGCGGGGGATCGTAACTATGGCCACACCTTC
CDR3aa: CASSLAGDRNYGHTF
j_gene: TRBJ1-2
v_gene: TRBV12-3/TRBV12-4
d_gene: -
abundance: -